This T cell receptor (beta chain) was identified during a study of shared clonotypes between healthy human individuals. Overall study: Plates per donor: three CD4 naive, three CD4 memory, two CD8 naive, one CD8 memory.

Researchers partitioned CD4+ cells into CD45RA+ naive and CD45RA-negative memory subsets. Original data processing: Junction-only immunoSEQ data arrived without quality scores, meaning filtering differed. Here immunoSEQ multiplex PCR was the method, and the copy in TCRdb shows in-frame clones only, minus some. D and trimming come from the DNA, and the V and J calls and clone size come from that table. The sample lists about 510,000 clones; 95% to 97% were seen once. The CDR3 is made up of 15 amino acids. The germline V gene encodes CDR1 MDHEN and CDR2 SYDVKM. V lost 6 bases and J lost 13, with 24 bases in between. Study results and caveats: A reduction in generation probabilities was seen for non-shared clonotypes relative to those shared by all four donors.

Concerning this clone: Its antigen is not known.

This receptor was obtained from a woman in her twenties or thirties in good health. V gene TRBV28 combines with J gene TRBJ2-2, with TRBD2 as a possible D gene (6 bases). Material: naive CD4+ T cells sorted from blood. The subset here: CD45RA+ positively selected. In nucleotides, the CDR3 is TGTGCCAGCAGCGACGAAGGACTAATTTCTCAATGGCTGTTTTTT. As protein: CASSDEGLISQWLFF.